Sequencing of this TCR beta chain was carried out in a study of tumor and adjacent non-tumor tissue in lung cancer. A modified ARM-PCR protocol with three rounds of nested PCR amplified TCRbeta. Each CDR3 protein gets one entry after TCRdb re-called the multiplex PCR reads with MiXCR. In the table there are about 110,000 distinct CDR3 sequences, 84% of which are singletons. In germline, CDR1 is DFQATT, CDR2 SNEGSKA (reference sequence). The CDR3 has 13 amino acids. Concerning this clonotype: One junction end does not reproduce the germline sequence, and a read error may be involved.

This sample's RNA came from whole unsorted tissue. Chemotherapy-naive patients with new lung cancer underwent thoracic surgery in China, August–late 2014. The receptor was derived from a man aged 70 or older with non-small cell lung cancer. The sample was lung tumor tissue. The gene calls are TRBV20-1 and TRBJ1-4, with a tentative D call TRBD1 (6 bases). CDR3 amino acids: CSARTGMHEKLIF. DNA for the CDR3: TGCAGTGCTAGAACAGGGATGCATGAAAAACTGATCTTT.